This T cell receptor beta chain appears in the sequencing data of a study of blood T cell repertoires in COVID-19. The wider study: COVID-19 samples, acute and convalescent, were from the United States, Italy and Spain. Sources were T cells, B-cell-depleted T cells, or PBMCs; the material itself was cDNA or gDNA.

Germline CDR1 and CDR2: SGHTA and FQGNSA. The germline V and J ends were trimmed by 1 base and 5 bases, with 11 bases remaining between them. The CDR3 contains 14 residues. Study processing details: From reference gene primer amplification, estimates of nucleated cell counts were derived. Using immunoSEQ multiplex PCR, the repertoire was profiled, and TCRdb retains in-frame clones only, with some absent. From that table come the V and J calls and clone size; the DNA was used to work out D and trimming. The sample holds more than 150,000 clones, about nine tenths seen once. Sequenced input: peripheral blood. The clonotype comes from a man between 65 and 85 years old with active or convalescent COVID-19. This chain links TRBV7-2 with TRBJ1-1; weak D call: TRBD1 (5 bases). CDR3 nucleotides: TGTGCCAGCAGCTTAGAGCGGGGGAGGACTGAAGCTTTCTTT. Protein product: CASSLERGRTEAFF.